This T cell receptor (beta chain) was identified in a study of T cells in Graves' hyperthyroidism and ophthalmopathy. Whole-study results and caveats: Ophthalmopathy was distinguished from stable hyperthyroidism by 13 V-J signatures.

The authors deemed Graves' hyperthyroidism stable absent ophthalmopathy progression within 18 months. Not enrolled were patients with uncontrolled infection, other autoimmune disease, pregnancy or lactation. Diagnosis rested on symptoms, serum thyroxine and TRAb, thyroid ultrasound, and orbital computed tomography. It was RNA transcripts that yielded the amplified TCR beta CDR3 regions. Using the HTBI primer set, a first-round RT-PCR was run on the TCR CDR3. TCRdb independently ran MiXCR on the multiplex PCR reads; one entry per CDR3 protein. The table lists under 700,000 distinct CDR3 sequences, 46% of them singletons, with about 7.9% in the top ten. Comment on this clonotype: No antigen is known for it.

The CDR3 runs to 12 residues. In germline, CDR1 is MGHDK, CDR2 SYGVNS. Trimming stripped 2 bases from V and 10 bases from J, with 6 bases between. The rearrangement uses TRBV25-1 and TRBJ1-6; D unresolved. The sample was peripheral blood or thyroid tissue (not recorded which). The receptor's source is a woman in her late teens or twenties with Graves' hyperthyroidism. This CDR3 is CASSEVVSPLHF. The CDR3, as DNA: TGTGCCAGCAGTGAAGTAGTCTCACCCCTCCACTTT.